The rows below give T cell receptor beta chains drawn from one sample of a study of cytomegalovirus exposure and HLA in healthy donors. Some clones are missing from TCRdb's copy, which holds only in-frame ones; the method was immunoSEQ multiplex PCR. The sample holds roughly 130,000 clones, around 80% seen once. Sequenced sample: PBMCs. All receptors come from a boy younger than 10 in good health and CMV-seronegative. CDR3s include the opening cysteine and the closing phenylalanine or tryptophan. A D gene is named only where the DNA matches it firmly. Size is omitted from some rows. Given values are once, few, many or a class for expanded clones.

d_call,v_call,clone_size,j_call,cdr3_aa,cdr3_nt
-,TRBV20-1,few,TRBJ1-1,CSAPRQSQAFF,TGCAGTGCCCCTCGACAGTCCCAAGCTTTCTTT
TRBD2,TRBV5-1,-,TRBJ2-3,CASSLTSGRDTQYF,TGCGCCAGCAGCTTGACTAGCGGGAGGGATACGCAGTATTTT
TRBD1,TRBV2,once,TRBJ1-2,CASADRVDGYTF,TGTGCCAGCGCAGACAGGGTTGATGGCTACACCTTC
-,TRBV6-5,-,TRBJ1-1,CASRRQSLNTEAFF,TGTGCCAGCAGGCGACAGTCCTTGAACACTGAAGCTTTCTTT
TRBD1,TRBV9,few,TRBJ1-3,CASSPTGTGLFGNTIYF,TGTGCCAGCAGTCCTACCGGGACAGGGCTTTTCGGAAACACCATATATTTT
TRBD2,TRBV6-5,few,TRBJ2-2,CASSYSTSGTGELFF,TGTGCCAGCAGTTACTCGACTAGCGGCACCGGGGAGCTGTTTTTT
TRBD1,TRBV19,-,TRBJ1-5,CATQTGTGGGSNQPQHF,TGTGCCACGCAGACCGGGACAGGGGGCGGGAGCAATCAGCCCCAGCATTTT
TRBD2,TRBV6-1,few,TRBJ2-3,CASSKLAEPTDTQYF,TGTGCCAGCAGTAAACTAGCGGAACCCACAGATACGCAGTATTTT
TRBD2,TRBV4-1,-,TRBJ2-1,CASSHQLPGLGGNEQFF,TGCGCCAGCAGCCACCAACTTCCGGGACTAGGGGGTAATGAGCAGTTCTTC
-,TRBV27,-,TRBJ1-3,CASSLPGNTIYF,TGTGCCAGCAGTCTCCCCGGAAACACCATATATTTT
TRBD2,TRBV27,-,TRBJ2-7,CASSLGLAGAYEQYF,TGTGCCAGCAGTTTAGGGCTAGCGGGGGCCTACGAGCAGTACTTC
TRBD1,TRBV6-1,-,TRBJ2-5,CALRGDRGQETQYF,TGTGCTCTGAGGGGGGACAGGGGGCAGGAGACCCAGTACTTC
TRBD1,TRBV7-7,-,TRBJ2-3,CASSPGQGALDTQYF,TGTGCTAGCAGTCCGGGACAGGGGGCTCTAGATACGCAGTATTTT
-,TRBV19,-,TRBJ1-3,CASSPYLGTSTGNTIYF,TGTGCCAGTAGCCCCTACCTAGGGACATCTACTGGAAACACCATATATTTT
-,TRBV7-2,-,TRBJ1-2,CASSLAGGANLRGYTF,TGTGCCAGCAGCTTAGCAGGGGGGGCCAATTTACGTGGCTACACCTTC
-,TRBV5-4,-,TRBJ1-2,CASSLGQGSGYTF,TGTGCCAGCAGCTTGGGGCAGGGCTCCGGCTACACCTTC
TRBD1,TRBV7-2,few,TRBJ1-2,CASSYYSHRDRGFNYGYTF,TGTGCCAGCAGCTATTACAGTCACCGGGACAGGGGATTCAACTATGGCTACACCTTC
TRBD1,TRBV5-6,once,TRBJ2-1,CAGSLGQGVHNEQFF,TGTGCCGGCAGCTTGGGACAGGGGGTCCACAATGAGCAGTTCTTC
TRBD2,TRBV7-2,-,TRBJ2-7,CASSLGSPAGGYEQYF,TGTGCCAGCAGCTTAGGCTCCCCTGCGGGGGGGTACGAGCAGTACTTC
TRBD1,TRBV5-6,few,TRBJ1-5,CASSLGTGSDQPQHF,TGTGCCAGCAGCTTGGGGACAGGGAGTGATCAGCCCCAGCATTTT
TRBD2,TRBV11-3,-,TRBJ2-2,CASSTRTSHKLTGELFF,TGTGCCAGCAGCACCCGGACTAGCCATAAACTCACCGGGGAGCTGTTTTTT
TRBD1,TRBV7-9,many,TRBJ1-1,CASRTGGFSAEAFF,TGTGCCAGCAGGACAGGGGGATTTTCGGCTGAAGCTTTCTTT
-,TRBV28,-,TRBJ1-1,CASSLQQGNTEAFF,TGTGCCAGCAGTTTACAGCAGGGGAACACTGAAGCTTTCTTT
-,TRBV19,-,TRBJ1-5,CASSKFGAEDQPQHF,TGTGCCAGTAGTAAATTCGGAGCTGAGGATCAGCCCCAGCATTTT
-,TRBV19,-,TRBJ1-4,CASTKTTGTNEKLFF,TGTGCCAGTACCAAGACGACGGGAACTAATGAAAAACTGTTTTTT
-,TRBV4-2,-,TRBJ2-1,CASSQESGLLNNEQFF,TGTGCCAGCAGCCAAGAGAGCGGCCTTCTGAACAATGAGCAGTTCTTC
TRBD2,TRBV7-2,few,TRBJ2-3,CASSGSGLAGNTDTQYF,TGTGCCAGCAGCGGGAGTGGGCTAGCGGGGAACACAGATACGCAGTATTTT
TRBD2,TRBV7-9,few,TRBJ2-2,CASSPRIGLAGVKTGELFF,TGTGCCAGCAGCCCGCGGATAGGACTAGCGGGAGTCAAGACCGGGGAGCTGTTTTTT
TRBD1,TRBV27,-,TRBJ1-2,CASRGDSNYGYTF,TGTGCCAGCAGAGGGGACAGTAACTATGGCTACACCTTC
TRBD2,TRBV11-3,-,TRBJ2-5,CASSRNTSGRRETQYF,TGTGCCAGCAGCCGGAATACTAGCGGGAGGAGGGAGACCCAGTACTTC
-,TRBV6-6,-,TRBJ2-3,CASSYSRRDPTDTQYF,TGTGCCAGCAGTTACTCGCGGCGGGATCCCACAGATACGCAGTATTTT
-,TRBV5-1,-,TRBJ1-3,CASSQESSGNTIYF,TGCGCCAGCTCCCAAGAGAGCTCTGGAAACACCATATATTTT
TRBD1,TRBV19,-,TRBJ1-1,CASSIGQGRTEAFF,TGTGCCAGTAGTATTGGACAGGGGAGGACTGAAGCTTTCTTT
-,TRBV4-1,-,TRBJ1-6,CASSPRWSSYNSPLHF,TGCGCCAGCAGTCCCCGATGGAGCTCCTATAATTCACCCCTCCACTTT
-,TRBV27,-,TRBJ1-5,CASSLRGNQPQHF,TGTGCCAGCAGTCTTAGGGGGAATCAGCCCCAGCATTTT
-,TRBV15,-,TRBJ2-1,CATSREIGGYNEQFF,TGTGCCACCAGCAGAGAAATAGGAGGGTACAATGAGCAGTTCTTC
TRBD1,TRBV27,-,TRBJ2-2,CASSLGDRVTGELFF,TGTGCCAGCAGTTTGGGAGACAGGGTGACCGGGGAGCTGTTTTTT
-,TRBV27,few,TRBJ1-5,CASSPIQGFNQPQHF,TGTGCCAGCAGTCCGATCCAGGGTTTCAATCAGCCCCAGCATTTT
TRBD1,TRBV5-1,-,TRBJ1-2,CASRPGQYYGYTF,TGCGCCAGCAGACCGGGACAGTACTATGGCTACACCTTC
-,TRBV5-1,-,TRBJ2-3,CASSLIGGSTDTQYF,TGCGCCAGCAGCTTGATAGGAGGTAGCACAGATACGCAGTATTTT
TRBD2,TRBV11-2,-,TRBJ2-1,CASSSGLASYNEQFF,TGTGCCAGCAGCTCTGGACTAGCATCCTACAATGAGCAGTTCTTC